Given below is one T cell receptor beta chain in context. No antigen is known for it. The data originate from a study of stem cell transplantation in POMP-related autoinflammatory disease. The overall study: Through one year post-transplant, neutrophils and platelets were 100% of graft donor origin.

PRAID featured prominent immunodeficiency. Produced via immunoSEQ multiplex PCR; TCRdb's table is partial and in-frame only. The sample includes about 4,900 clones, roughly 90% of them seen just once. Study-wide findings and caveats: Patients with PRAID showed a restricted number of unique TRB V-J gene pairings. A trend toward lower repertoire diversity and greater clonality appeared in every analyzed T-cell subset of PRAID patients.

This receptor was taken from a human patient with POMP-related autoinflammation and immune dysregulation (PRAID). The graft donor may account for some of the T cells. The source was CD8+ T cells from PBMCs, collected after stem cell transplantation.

The chain's CDR3 is CASSPGYEQYF. DNA of the CDR3: TGTGCCAGCAGCCCGGGCTACGAGCAGTACTTC. This sequence joins TRBV7-2 and TRBJ2-7; D remains unclear. V lost 5 bases and J 3 bases, leaving 5 bases between the germline ends. Germline CDR1 SGHTA, CDR2 FQGNSA. This CDR3 has 11 residues.